This T cell receptor (beta chain) appears in the sequencing data of a study of blood T cell repertoires in COVID-19. Across the study: Samples came from the United States, Italy and Spain, spanning acute and convalescent COVID-19. T cells, B-cell-depleted T cells, or PBMCs supplied cDNA or gDNA.

Those enrolled in Seattle joined during active infection and were followed longitudinally afterward. In the original workflow: Amplified reference gene primers provided the basis for estimating nucleated cell counts. Method: immunoSEQ multiplex PCR; TCRdb's copy keeps in-frame clones and lacks some. The DNA was the basis for D and trimming; V, J and clone size are from that table. The profile shows about 300,000 clones, approximately 84% of them singletons. The sequence was obtained from a human donor with COVID-19, enrolled during active disease. The donor label of this sample is uncertain. The sample consisted of peripheral blood.

The CDR3 DNA reads TGTGCCAGCAGCTCCTTGCGGAGCTCTGGGGCCAACGTCCTGACTTTC. Its translation: CASSSLRSSGANVLTF. The chain is built from TRBV7-9 and TRBJ2-6; D gene ambiguous. V was cut by 4 bases and J by 0 bases, with 10 bases left in between. Germline-derived CDR1 and CDR2 are SEHNR and FQNEAQ (reference sequence). This CDR3 is built from 16 residues.